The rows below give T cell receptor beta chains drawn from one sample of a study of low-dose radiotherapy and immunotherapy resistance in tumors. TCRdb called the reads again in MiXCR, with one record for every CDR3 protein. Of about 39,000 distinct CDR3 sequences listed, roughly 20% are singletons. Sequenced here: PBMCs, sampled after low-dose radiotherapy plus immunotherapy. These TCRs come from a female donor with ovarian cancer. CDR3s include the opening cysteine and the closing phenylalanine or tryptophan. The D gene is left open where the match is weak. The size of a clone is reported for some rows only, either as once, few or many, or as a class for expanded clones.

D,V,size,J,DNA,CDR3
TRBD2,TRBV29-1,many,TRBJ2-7,TGCAGCGTTGAAGTACGCGGGAGGGCGTCTTACGAGCAGTACTTC,CSVEVRGRASYEQYF
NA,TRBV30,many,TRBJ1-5,TGTGCCTGGGGACGAGGGCAGCCCCAGCATTTT,CAWGRGQPQHF
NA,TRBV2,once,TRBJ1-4,TGTGCCAGCAGTGTACGAGGGGCTGAAAAACTGTTTTTT,CASSVRGAEKLFF
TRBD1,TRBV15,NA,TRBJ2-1,TGTGCCACCAGCAGAGATAAAGGACAGGTCTACAATGAGCAGTTCTTC,CATSRDKGQVYNEQFF
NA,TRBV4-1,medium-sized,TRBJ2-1,TGCGCCAGCAGCCAAGGAGCCTCCTACAATGAGCAGTTCTTC,CASSQGASYNEQFF
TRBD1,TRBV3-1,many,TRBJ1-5,TGTGCCAGCAGCCGCGGACAGGACAATCAGCCCCAGCATTTT,CASSRGQDNQPQHF
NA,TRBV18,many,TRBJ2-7,TGTGCCAGCTCACCACGTTCGGGCCCGAGGTACGAGCAGTACTTC,CASSPRSGPRYEQYF
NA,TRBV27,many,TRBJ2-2,TGTGCCAGCAGTTTTGGGGGGGCCACCGGGGAGCTGTTTTTT,CASSFGGATGELFF
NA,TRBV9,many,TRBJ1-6,TGTGCCAGCAGCCCACGCCTCCCAGGGACGGGAGATTCACCCCTCCACTTT,CASSPRLPGTGDSPLHF
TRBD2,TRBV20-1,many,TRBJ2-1,TGCAGTGCCACCCCTAGCGGGATATTGGATGAGCAGTTCTTC,CSATPSGILDEQFF
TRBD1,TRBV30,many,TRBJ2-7,TGTGCCTGGAGTGTAGGGACAGGGGGCTACGAGCAGTACTTC,CAWSVGTGGYEQYF
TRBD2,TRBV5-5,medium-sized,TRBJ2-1,TGTGCCAGCAGCGCCAGGGAGGGCTCCTACAATGAGCAGTTCTTC,CASSAREGSYNEQFF
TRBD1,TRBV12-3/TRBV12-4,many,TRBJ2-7,TGTGCCACCGCCCGTTTACAGGGGGTCAATTTCTACGAGCAGTACTTC,CATARLQGVNFYEQYF
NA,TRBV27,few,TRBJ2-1,TGTGCCAGCAGGCTTCAGGGAGGGGGGTACAATGAGCAGTTCTTC,CASRLQGGGYNEQFF
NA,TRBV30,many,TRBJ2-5,TGTGCCTGGAGTACTTCCCGTCAATCCCTCGAGGAGACCCAGTACTTC,CAWSTSRQSLEETQYF